The 10 T cell receptor beta chains given below trace back to one sample, sequenced in a study of lymphopenia after photon versus proton radiotherapy. TCRdb's table, derived via immunoSEQ multiplex PCR, lists solely in-frame clones and lacks some. Found here are tens of thousands of clones, around 80% of them singletons; the top ten hold 1.3% to 1.5%. The sequencing used peripheral blood, collected from a patient treated with proton-based radiotherapy. Receptors originate from a man in his 60s with pancreatic cancer.

This chain uses TRBV7-2 with TRBJ2-3; 7 bases agree with TRBD1. Trimming at V came to 0 bases and at J to 1 base, leaving 4 bases not matched to a gene. This CDR3 spans 16 amino acids. The germline V gene has CDR1 SGHTA and CDR2 FQGNSA. CDR3 protein: CASSLASGGGTDTQYF. CDR3 sequence (DNA): TGTGCCAGCAGCTTAGCCTCAGGGGGAGGCACAGATACGCAGTATTTT.

The chain combines TRBV6-1 with TRBJ2-5; perhaps TRBD2 as D (6 bases). The germline gives CDR1 MNHNS, CDR2 SASEGT. The CDR3 sequence is 15 residues long. V was trimmed by 0 bases and J by 2 bases, leaving 10 bases between them. CDR3 nucleotide sequence: TGTGCCAGCAGTGAAGCGCGGGGCTTACAAGAGACCCAGTACTTC. Amino acid sequence: CASSEARGLQETQYF.

The genes are TRBV11-3 and TRBJ1-2; D unresolved. V lost 7 bases, J lost 4 bases, and 19 bases lay in between. The CDR3 sequence is 15 residues long. Germline V lookup: CDR1 SGHNT, CDR2 YENEEA. The CDR3 loop reads CASTPTLGSPYGYTF. CDR3 DNA sequence: TGTGCCAGCACCCCCACCCTAGGCTCACCCTATGGCTACACCTTC.

CDR3 sequence: CSGTQRDEQYF. The CDR3 bases are TGCAGTGGGACCCAAAGGGACGAGCAGTACTTC. The V gene is TRBV20-1, the J gene TRBJ2-7; D gene unclear. V was trimmed by 7 bases and J by 5 bases, leaving 12 bases between them. The V gene's germline CDR1 is DFQATT and CDR2 SNEGSKA (reference sequence). The CDR3 sequence is 11 residues long.

The chain uses TRBV11-3 and TRBJ2-7; no clear D. With 6 bases removed from V and 2 bases from J, the gap between germline ends came to 2 bases. Germline V lookup: CDR1 SGHNT, CDR2 YENEEA. The CDR3 runs 10 residues. This CDR3 reads CASSTYEQYF. For the CDR3, the DNA is TGTGCCAGCAGTACCTACGAGCAGTACTTC. Complete variable domain (other parts from reference TRBV11-3 and TRBJ2-7): EAGVVQSPRYKIIEKKQPVAFWCNPISGHNTLYWYLQNLGQGPELLIRYENEEAVDDSQLPKDRFSAERLKGVDSTLKIQPAELGDSAVYLCASSTYEQYFGPGTRLTVT.

The rearrangement uses TRBV7-2 and TRBJ1-3; D gene uncertain. CDR3 length equals 13 residues. Germline-derived CDR1 and CDR2 are SGHTA and FQGNSA. Trimming took off 4 bases at V and 4 bases at J, with 8 bases between the two ends. CDR3 DNA: TGTGCCAGCAGCTCTGACGGGGGAAACACCATATATTTT. It translates to CASSSDGGNTIYF.

This clone was seen only a few times. The chain uses TRBV4-1 and TRBJ2-2, with 10 bases fitting TRBD2. CDR1 is MGHRA and CDR2 is YSYEKL in the germline V gene. Germline trimming cut 2 bases from V and 3 bases from J; bases unmatched to any gene: 0. The CDR3 contains 15 residues. This CDR3 reads CASSQLAGDTGELFF. Here the CDR3 DNA reads TGCGCCAGCAGCCAACTAGCGGGGGACACCGGGGAGCTGTTTTTT.

CDR3: CASSPFGQGLVFREQFF. CDR3 in DNA: TGCGCCAGCAGCCCCTTCGGGCAGGGACTAGTGTTTCGGGAGCAGTTCTTC. The chain employs TRBV5-1 and TRBJ2-1, with 8 bases fitting TRBD2. The CDR3 sequence is 17 residues long. The trim removed 4 bases at V and 10 bases at J, leaving 19 bases unmatched. Looked up from germline, CDR1 is SGHRS and CDR2 is YFSETQ.

The rearrangement links TRBV5-1 to TRBJ2-1; the D is unclear. V lost 0 bases and J lost 3, with 10 bases in between. Germline lookup yields CDR1 SGHRS and CDR2 YFSETQ. The CDR3 is made up of 15 amino acids. The CDR3 region is CASSLVESGYNEQFF. DNA of the CDR3: TGCGCCAGCAGCTTGGTGGAGTCTGGCTACAATGAGCAGTTCTTC.

The chain carries TRBV5-6 and TRBJ2-7; TRBD2 agrees at 8 bases. Losses at the gene ends were 0 bases for V and 0 bases for J; bases not matched to a gene: 8. This CDR3 comprises 17 residues. Germline CDR1 and CDR2: SGHDT and YYEEEE. The CDR3 sequence is CASSLGLATPSSYEQYF. The CDR3 DNA reads TGTGCCAGCAGCTTGGGACTAGCGACGCCAAGCTCCTACGAGCAGTACTTC.